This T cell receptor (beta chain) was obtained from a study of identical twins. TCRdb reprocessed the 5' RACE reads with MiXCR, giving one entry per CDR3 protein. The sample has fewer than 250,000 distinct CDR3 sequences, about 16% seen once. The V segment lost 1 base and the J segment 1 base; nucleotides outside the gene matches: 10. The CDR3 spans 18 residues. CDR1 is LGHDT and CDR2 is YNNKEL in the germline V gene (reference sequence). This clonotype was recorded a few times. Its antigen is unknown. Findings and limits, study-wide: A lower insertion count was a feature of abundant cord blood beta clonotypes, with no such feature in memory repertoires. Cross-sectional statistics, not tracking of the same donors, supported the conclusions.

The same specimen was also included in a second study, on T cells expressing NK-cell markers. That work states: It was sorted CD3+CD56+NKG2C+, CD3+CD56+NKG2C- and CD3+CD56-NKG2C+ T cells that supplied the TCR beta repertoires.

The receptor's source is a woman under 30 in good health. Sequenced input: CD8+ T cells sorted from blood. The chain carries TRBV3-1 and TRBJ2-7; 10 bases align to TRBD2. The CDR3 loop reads CASSQGGPETSGSYEQYF. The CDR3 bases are TGTGCCAGCAGCCAAGGGGGGCCCGAGACTAGCGGGTCCTACGAGCAGTACTTC.